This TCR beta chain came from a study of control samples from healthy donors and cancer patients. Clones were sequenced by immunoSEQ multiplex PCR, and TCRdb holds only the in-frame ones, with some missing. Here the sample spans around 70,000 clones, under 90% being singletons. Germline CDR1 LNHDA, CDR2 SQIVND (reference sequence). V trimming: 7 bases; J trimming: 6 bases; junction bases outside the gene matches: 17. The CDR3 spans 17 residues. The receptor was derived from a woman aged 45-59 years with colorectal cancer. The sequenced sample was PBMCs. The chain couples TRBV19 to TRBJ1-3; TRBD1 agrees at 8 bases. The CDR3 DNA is TGTGCCAGTACCCCATTCAGGGGGCTCGAGAATGAAAACACCATATATTTT. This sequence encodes CASTPFRGLENENTIYF.